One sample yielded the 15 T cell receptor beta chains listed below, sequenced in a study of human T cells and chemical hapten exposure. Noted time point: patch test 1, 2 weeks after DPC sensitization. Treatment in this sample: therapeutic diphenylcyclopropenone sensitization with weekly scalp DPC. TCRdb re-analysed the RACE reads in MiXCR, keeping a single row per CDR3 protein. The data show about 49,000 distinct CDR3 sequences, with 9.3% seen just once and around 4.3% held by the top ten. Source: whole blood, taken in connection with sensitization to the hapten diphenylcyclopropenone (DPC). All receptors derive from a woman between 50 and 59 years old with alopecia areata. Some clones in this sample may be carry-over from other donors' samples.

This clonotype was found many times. The CDR3 reads CSVRGSSYNEQFF. The CDR3 DNA sequence: TGCAGCGTTAGAGGATCCTCCTACAATGAGCAGTTCTTC. The chain combines TRBV29-1 with TRBJ2-1, with D unresolved. V shed 5 bases and J shed 0 bases, with 8 bases lying between them. Germline CDR1 reads SQVTM; CDR2 reads ANQGSEA. The length of the CDR3 is 13 residues.

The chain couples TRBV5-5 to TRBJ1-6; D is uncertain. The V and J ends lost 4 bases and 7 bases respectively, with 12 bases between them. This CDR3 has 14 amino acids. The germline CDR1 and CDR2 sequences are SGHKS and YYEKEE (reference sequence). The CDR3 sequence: CASSPRLENSPLHF. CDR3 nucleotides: TGTGCCAGCAGCCCACGGTTAGAAAATTCACCCCTCCACTTT.

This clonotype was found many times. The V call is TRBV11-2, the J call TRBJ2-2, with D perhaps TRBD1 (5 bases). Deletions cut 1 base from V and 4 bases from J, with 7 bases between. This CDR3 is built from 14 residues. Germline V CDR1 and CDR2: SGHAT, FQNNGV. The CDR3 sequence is CASSLGQGTGELFF. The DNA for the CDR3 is TGTGCCAGCAGCTTAGGCCAGGGCACCGGGGAGCTGTTTTTT.

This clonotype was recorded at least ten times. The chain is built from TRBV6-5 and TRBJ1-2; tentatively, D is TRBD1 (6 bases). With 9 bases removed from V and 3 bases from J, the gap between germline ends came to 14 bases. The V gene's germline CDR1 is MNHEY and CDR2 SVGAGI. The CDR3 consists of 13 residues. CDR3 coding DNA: TGTGCCAGTAAAAGCAACAGGGACTATGGCTACACCTTC. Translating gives CASKSNRDYGYTF.

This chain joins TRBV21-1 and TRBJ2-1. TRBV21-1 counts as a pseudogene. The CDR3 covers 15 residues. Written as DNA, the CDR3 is TGTGCCAGCAGCGCTGACTCGCAACTTTACAATGAGCAGTTCTTC. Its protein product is CASSADSQLYNEQFF.

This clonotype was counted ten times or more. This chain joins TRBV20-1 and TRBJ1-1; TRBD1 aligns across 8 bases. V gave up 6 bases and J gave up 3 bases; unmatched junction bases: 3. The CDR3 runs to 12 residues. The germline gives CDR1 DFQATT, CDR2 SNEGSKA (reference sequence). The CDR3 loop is CSARQGHTEAFF. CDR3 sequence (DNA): TGCAGTGCAAGACAGGGGCACACTGAAGCTTTCTTT.

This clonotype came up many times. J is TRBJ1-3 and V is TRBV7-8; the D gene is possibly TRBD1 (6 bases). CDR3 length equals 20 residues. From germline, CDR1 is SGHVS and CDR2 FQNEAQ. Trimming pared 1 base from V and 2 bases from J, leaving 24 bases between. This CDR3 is CASSLGSRGTMMSPGNTIYF. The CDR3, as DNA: TGTGCCAGCAGCTTAGGATCCAGGGGAACTATGATGAGCCCTGGAAACACCATATATTTT. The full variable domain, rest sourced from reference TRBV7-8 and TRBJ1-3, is GAGVSQSPRYKVAKRGQDVALRCDPISGHVSLFWYQQALGQGPEFLTYFQNEAQLDKSGLPSDRFFAERPEGSVSTLKIQRTQQEDSAVYLCASSLGSRGTMMSPGNTIYFGEGSWLTVV.

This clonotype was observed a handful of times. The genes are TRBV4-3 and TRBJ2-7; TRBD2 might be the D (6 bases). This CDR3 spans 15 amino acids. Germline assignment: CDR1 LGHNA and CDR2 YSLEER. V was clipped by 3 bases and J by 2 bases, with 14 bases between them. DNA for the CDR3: TGCGCCAGCAGCCAGGGATCTGCGGGGACCTACGAGCAGTACTTC. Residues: CASSQGSAGTYEQYF.

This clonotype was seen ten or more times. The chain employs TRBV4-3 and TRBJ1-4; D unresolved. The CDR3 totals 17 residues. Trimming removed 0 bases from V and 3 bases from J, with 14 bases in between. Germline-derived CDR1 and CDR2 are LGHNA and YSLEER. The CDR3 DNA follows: TGCGCCAGCAGCCAAGAATTAGGAGGGCCGGCTAATGAAAAACTGTTTTTT. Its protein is CASSQELGGPANEKLFF.

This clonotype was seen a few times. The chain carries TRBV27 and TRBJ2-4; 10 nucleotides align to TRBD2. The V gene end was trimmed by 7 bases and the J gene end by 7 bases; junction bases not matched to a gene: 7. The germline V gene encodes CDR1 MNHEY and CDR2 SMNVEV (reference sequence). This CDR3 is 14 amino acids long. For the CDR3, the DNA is TGTGCCAGCACTAAACTTAGCGGGAGGAACATTCAGTACTTC. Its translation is CASTKLSGRNIQYF.

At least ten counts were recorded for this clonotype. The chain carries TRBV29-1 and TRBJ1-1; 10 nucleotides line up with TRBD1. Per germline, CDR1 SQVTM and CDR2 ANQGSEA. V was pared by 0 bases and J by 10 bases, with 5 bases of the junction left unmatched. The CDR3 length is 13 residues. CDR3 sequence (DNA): TGCAGCGTTGAAGAAGACAGGGGGCTTCTAGCTTTCTTT. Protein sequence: CSVEEDRGLLAFF.

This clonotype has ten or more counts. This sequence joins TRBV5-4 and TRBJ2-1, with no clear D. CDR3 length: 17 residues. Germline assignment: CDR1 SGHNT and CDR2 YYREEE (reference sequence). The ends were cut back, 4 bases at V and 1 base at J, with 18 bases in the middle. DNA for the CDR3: TGTGCCAGCAGCCAAAAAGCCCCCGGCGGATCCTACAATGAGCAGTTCTTC. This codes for CASSQKAPGGSYNEQFF.

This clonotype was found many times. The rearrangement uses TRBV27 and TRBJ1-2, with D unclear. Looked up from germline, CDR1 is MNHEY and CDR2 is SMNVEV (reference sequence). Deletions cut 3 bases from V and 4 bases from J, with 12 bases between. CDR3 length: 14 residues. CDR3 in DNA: TGTGCCAGCAGTTTTGCGAGGGAAGGCTATGGCTACACCTTC. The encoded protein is CASSFAREGYGYTF.

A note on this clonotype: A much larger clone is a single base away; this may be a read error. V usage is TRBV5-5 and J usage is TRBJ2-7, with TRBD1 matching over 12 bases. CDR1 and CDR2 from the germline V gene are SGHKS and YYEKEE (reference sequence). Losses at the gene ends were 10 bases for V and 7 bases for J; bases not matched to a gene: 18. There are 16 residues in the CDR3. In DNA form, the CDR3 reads TGTGCCTGCATACCCAGAACCGGGACAGGGGGCGCAGAGCAGTACTTC. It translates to CACIPRTGTGGAEQYF.

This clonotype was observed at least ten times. CDR3 bases: TGTGCCAGTAGTAGGAGTTTTACAGATACGCAGTATTTT. Translation gives CASSRSFTDTQYF. The chain uses TRBV19 and TRBJ2-3; D ambiguous. Germline V CDR1 and CDR2: LNHDA, SQIVND (reference sequence). The CDR3 has 13 amino acids. The V end was cut by 4 bases, the J end by 3 bases, with 8 bases between.